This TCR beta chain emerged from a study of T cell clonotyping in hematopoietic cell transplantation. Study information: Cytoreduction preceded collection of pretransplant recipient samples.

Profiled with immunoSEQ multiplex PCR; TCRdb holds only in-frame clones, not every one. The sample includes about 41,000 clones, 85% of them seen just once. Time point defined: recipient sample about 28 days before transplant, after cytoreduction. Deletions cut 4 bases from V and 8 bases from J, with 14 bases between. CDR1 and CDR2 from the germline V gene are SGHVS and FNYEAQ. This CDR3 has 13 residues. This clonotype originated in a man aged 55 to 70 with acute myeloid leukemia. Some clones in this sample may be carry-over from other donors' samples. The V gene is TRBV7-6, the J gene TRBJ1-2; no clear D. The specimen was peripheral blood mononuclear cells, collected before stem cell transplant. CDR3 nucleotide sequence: TGTGCCAGCAGCTCGCGAGTCGACCAAGGCTACACCTTC. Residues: CASSSRVDQGYTF.